This TCR beta chain appears in the sequencing data of a study of cytotoxic CD8 clonotypes in ibrutinib-treated CLL. Findings and limits, study-wide: Baseline levels of clonality went above those of age-matched healthy donors and moved with circulating CD8+ T-cell counts.

This CDR3 has 15 residues. V dropped 4 bases and J dropped 2; count of bases not matched to a gene: 9. The germline CDR1 and CDR2 sequences are SGDLS and YYNGEE. TCR beta libraries used 2 to 2.5 micrograms of genomic DNA from cryopreserved PBMCs. Libraries were prepared by immunoSEQ multiplex PCR; TCRdb keeps only in-frame clonotypes and omits some of them. The data show hundreds of thousands of clones, about three quarters seen once. Notes on this clone: The antigen is not known.

Sequencing was performed on PBMCs, taken after 24 months of ibrutinib treatment. This receptor was taken from a human donor with chronic lymphocytic leukemia. This chain uses TRBV9 with TRBJ2-7; 7 bases map to TRBD1. The CDR3 region is CASSRAGTDTYEQYF. CDR3 in DNA: TGTGCCAGCAGCCGTGCCGGGACAGACACCTACGAGCAGTACTTC.